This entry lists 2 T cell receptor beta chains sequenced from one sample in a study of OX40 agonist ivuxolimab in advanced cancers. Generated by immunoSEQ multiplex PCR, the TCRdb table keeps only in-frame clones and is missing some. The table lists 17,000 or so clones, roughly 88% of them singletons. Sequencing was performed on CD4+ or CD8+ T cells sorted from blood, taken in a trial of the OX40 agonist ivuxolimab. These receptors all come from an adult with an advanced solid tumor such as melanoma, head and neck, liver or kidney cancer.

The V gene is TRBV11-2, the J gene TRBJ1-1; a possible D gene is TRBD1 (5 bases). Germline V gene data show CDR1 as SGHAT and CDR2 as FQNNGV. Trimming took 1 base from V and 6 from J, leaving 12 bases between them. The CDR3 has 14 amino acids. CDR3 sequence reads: CASSLGQRKPEAFF. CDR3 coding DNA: TGTGCCAGCAGCTTAGGACAGAGGAAGCCTGAAGCTTTCTTT.

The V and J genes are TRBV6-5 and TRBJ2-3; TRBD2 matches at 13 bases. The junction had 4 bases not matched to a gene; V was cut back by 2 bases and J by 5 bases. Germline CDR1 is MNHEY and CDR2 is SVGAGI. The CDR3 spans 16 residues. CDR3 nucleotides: TGTGCCAGCAGTTACGGACTAGCGGGAGAGGGAGATACGCAGTATTTT. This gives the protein CASSYGLAGEGDTQYF.